Below, one T cell receptor (beta chain) is given with its context. Assay used: immunoSEQ multiplex PCR; TCRdb lists only in-frame clones, some missing. Of approximately 100,000 clones detected, approximately 82% appear once; the ten largest clones hold roughly a tenth. These data belong to a study of blood T cell repertoires in COVID-19. Germline trimming cut 2 bases from V and 1 base from J; bases unmatched to any gene: 2. The germline gives CDR1 SGHRS, CDR2 YFSETQ. The CDR3 sequence is 14 residues long. Sequencing was carried out using peripheral blood. The V gene is TRBV5-1, the J gene TRBJ1-1; the match to TRBD1 covers 7 bases. The clonotype was recovered from a man in his 70s with acute or convalescent COVID-19. The CDR3: CASSFQGGNTEAFF. In DNA form, the CDR3 reads TGCGCCAGCAGCTTCCAGGGGGGGAACACTGAAGCTTTCTTT.